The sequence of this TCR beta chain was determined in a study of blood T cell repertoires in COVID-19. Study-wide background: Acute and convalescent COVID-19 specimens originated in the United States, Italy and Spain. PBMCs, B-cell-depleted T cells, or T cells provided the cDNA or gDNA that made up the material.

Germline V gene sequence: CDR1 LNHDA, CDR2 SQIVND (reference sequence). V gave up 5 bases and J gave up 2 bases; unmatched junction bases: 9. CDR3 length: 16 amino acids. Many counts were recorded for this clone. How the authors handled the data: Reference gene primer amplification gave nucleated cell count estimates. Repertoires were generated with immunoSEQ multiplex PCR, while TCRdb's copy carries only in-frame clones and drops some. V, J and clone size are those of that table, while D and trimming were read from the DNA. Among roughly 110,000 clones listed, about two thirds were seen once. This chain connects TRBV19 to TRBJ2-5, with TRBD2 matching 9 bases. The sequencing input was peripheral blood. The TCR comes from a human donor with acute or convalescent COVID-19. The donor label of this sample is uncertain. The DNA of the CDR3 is TGTGCCAGTAGTTCACGACTAGCGGTAAAACAAGAGACCCAGTACTTC. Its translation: CASSSRLAVKQETQYF.